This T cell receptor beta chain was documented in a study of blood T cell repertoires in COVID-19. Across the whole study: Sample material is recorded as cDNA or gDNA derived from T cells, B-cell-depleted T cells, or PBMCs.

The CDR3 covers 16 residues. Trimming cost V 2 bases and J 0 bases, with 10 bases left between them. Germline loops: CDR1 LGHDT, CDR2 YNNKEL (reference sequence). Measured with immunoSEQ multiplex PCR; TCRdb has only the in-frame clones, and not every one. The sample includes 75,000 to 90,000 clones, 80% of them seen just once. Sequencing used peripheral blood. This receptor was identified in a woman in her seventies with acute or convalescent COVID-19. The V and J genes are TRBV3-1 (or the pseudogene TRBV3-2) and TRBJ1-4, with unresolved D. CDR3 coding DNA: TGTGCCAGCAGCCAACTGGAACAGACAACTAATGAAAAACTGTTTTTT. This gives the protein CASSQLEQTTNEKLFF.